A single sample is the source of the 14 T cell receptor beta chains below, sequenced in a study of blood T cell repertoires in COVID-19. The data were produced by immunoSEQ multiplex PCR, yet TCRdb's version contains in-frame clones alone and is incomplete. Here the sample spans roughly 480,000 clones, roughly 87% being singletons. What was sequenced was peripheral blood. These receptors came from a young man with COVID-19, enrolled during active disease.

This chain links TRBV18 with TRBJ1-1; TRBD1 matches 7 bases. The CDR3 has 15 amino acids. Unmatched junction bases numbered 6, after V lost 3 bases and J lost 2 bases. Germline loops: CDR1 KGHSH, CDR2 LQKENI. CDR3 nucleotides: TGTGCCAGCTCACCGAGGACAGGAGATAACACTGAAGCTTTCTTT. As protein: CASSPRTGDNTEAFF.

In this sample, this clone turned up once. The V call is TRBV7-2, the J call TRBJ2-2; 12 nucleotides agree with TRBD2. CDR1 and CDR2 (germline): SGHTA, FQGNSA. The CDR3 has 15 residues. J gave up 5 bases and V 3 bases, and 1 base lay outside the gene matches. DNA of the CDR3: TGTGCCAGCAGCTTCACTAGCGGGAGGACCGGGGAGCTGTTTTTT. Protein sequence: CASSFTSGRTGELFF.

The chain joins TRBV19 to TRBJ1-2; D unresolved. Germline-derived CDR1 and CDR2 are LNHDA and SQIVND (reference sequence). The V and J ends lost 8 bases and 5 bases respectively, with 15 bases between them. This CDR3 is 13 amino acids long. This CDR3 reads CASGITEAYGYTF. The CDR3 DNA reads TGTGCCAGTGGGATAACGGAGGCTTATGGCTACACCTTC.

This chain uses TRBV6-5 with TRBJ1-2, with D uncertain. Deletions cut 1 base from V and 6 bases from J, with 12 bases between. The CDR3 runs to 14 residues. Germline assignment: CDR1 MNHEY and CDR2 SVGAGI. CDR3 sequence: CASSYFGGHDGYTF. CDR3 in DNA: TGTGCCAGCAGTTACTTCGGTGGGCATGATGGCTACACCTTC.

The V call is TRBV15, the J call TRBJ1-6, with 10 nucleotides matching TRBD1. V was clipped by 3 bases and J by 10 bases; unmatched bases: 3. This CDR3 has 14 residues. From germline, CDR1 is LNHNV and CDR2 YYDKDF (reference sequence). CDR3 protein: CATSRDRGYSPLHF. Written as DNA, the CDR3 is TGTGCCACCAGCAGGGACAGGGGGTACTCACCCCTCCACTTT.

The V gene is TRBV6-5, the J gene TRBJ1-5; D not resolved. The CDR3 sequence is 14 residues long. V was cut by 7 bases and J by 2 bases, with 12 bases left in between. From germline, CDR1 is MNHEY and CDR2 SVGAGI. DNA for the CDR3: TGTGCCAGCAAGGAGGTTCTAGGCAATCAGCCCCAGCATTTT. This codes for CASKEVLGNQPQHF.

CDR3: CASLAAGTDTQYF. The CDR3 nucleotides are TGTGCCAGCCTAGCGGCGGGTACAGATACGCAGTATTTT. V and J are TRBV12-3 or TRBV12-4 and TRBJ2-3; 7 nucleotides match TRBD2. CDR3 length: 13 residues. V was clipped by 8 bases and J by 3 bases; unmatched bases: 5.

This clone appeared a single time. The chain carries TRBV29-1 and TRBJ2-2, with D possibly TRBD2 on 6 matching bases. CDR1 SQVTM and CDR2 ANQGSEA come from the germline V gene. V lost 4 bases to trimming and J lost 3 bases, with 12 bases between them. The CDR3 contains 14 residues. DNA for the CDR3: TGCAGCGTTGGGGGACTTAGGGACACCGGGGAGCTGTTTTTT. Translation: CSVGGLRDTGELFF.

This chain links TRBV5-5 with TRBJ2-7; a possible D gene is TRBD1 (6 bases). The CDR3 spans 16 residues. Germline assignment: CDR1 SGHKS and CDR2 YYEKEE (reference sequence). Trimming removed 6 bases from V and 0 bases from J, with 19 bases in between. The CDR3, as DNA: TGTGCCAGCACCCAACAGACAGGCTTGAGCTCCTACGAGCAGTACTTC. Protein product: CASTQQTGLSSYEQYF. Drawing the rest from reference TRBV5-5 and TRBJ2-7, the complete variable domain is DAGVTQSPTHLIKTRGQQVTLRCSPISGHKSVSWYQQVLGQGPQFIFQYYEKEERGRGNFPDRFSARQFPNYSSELNVNALLLGDSALYLCASTQQTGLSSYEQYFGPGTRLTVT.

This chain uses TRBV6-1 with TRBJ1-4; D uncertain. The germline gives CDR1 MNHNS, CDR2 SASEGT. The V gene lost 1 base and the J gene lost 0 bases, with 9 bases spanning the gap. The CDR3 is 16 amino acids. DNA for the CDR3: TGTGCCAGCAGTGAAGTCTCGGGAGCAACTAATGAAAAACTGTTTTTT. The encoded protein is CASSEVSGATNEKLFF.

This clone was recorded only once. The rearrangement uses TRBV6-5 and TRBJ1-2; possible D gene TRBD1, 5 bases. CDR3 length: 14 amino acids. Trimming took 6 bases from V and 1 from J, leaving 12 bases between them. Germline V gives CDR1 MNHEY, CDR2 SVGAGI. CDR3 coding DNA: TGTGCCAGCAGCCCGACAGACTTTAACTATGGCTACACCTTC. Protein: CASSPTDFNYGYTF.

The chain joins TRBV7-6 to TRBJ1-6; perhaps TRBD1 as D (5 bases). The ends were cut back, 2 bases at V and 2 bases at J, with 7 bases in the middle. Per germline, CDR1 SGHVS and CDR2 FNYEAQ. The CDR3 contains 15 residues. The CDR3 loop is CASSLQGTYNSPLHF. CDR3 nucleotide sequence: TGTGCCAGCAGCTTACAGGGTACCTATAATTCACCCCTCCACTTT. Full variable domain (missing parts from reference TRBV7-6 and TRBJ1-6): GAGVSQSPRYKVTKRGQDVALRCDPISGHVSLYWYRQALGQGPEFLTYFNYEAQQDKSGLPNDRFSAERPEGSISTLTIQRTEQRDSAMYRCASSLQGTYNSPLHFGNGTRLTVT.

V usage is TRBV6-5 and J usage is TRBJ2-1; D may be TRBD1 (6 bases). This CDR3 comprises 16 residues. CDR1 and CDR2 from the germline V gene are MNHEY and SVGAGI. V shed 1 base and J shed 3 bases, with 13 bases lying between them. In DNA, the CDR3 is TGTGCCAGCAGTTACTTAGCCGGGACAAACTACAATGAGCAGTTCTTC. Translating it yields CASSYLAGTNYNEQFF.

The chain's CDR3 is CASSERREGVQYF. The CDR3, as DNA: TGTGCCAGCAGTGAACGCAGGGAAGGCGTTCAGTACTTC. The chain uses TRBV25-1 and TRBJ2-4, with D maybe TRBD1 (5 bases). The ends were cut back, 2 bases at V and 11 bases at J, with 13 bases in the middle. The germline gives CDR1 MGHDK, CDR2 SYGVNS. This CDR3 spans 13 amino acids.